This is a list of T cell receptor beta chains from one sample in a study of prognosis after radiotherapy for stage I lung cancer. TCRdb recomputed calls from the multiplex PCR reads with MiXCR, one row per CDR3 protein. The sample lists 15,000 or so distinct CDR3 sequences; about a third were seen once. The specimen was PBMCs, collected before or after stereotactic body radiation therapy (not recorded which). These receptor sequences come from a donor at least 50 years old with non-small cell lung cancer. CDR3s include the opening cysteine and the closing phenylalanine or tryptophan. Fields, in order: D gene, J gene, V gene, CDR3 length, clone size, CDR3 DNA, CDR3 protein. A D gene is named only where the DNA matches it firmly. Clone size is stated in some rows and not others, as once, few, many or a class when expanded.

>TRBD2|TRBJ2-1|TRBV20-1|15|medium-sized
TGCAGTGTTAGCGGGGGGTACGGGGAGCTCAATGAGCAGTTCTTC
CSVSGGYGELNEQFF
>.|TRBJ1-2|TRBV20-1|13|medium-sized
TGCAGTGCTAGAGACGGGGCAGTCTATGGCTACACCTTC
CSARDGAVYGYTF
>TRBD1|TRBJ2-7|TRBV11-2|14|.
TGTGCCAGCAGCGTCCGACAGGGGGACTACGAGCAGCACTTC
CASSVRQGDYEQHF
>TRBD1|TRBJ1-1|TRBV28|14|many
TGTGCCAGCAGTTTAAGCCAGGGGGTAACTGAAGCTTTCTTT
CASSLSQGVTEAFF
>TRBD1|TRBJ2-7|TRBV11-2|13|many
TGTGCCAGCAACAGACAGGGCGCCTACGAGCAGTACTTC
CASNRQGAYEQYF
>.|TRBJ2-1|TRBV27|15|medium-sized
TGTGCCAGCAGTTTTAGCGAGGGGGCCTACAATGAGCAGTTCTTC
CASSFSEGAYNEQFF
>TRBD2|TRBJ2-3|TRBV28|15|once
TGTGCCAGCATCTCACTAGCGGGAGGCACAGATACGCAGTATTTT
CASISLAGGTDTQYF
>TRBD1|TRBJ1-5|TRBV6-1|16|many
TGTGCCAGCAGTGAAACAGGGGGCTCCCCCAATCAGCCCCAGCATTTT
CASSETGGSPNQPQHF
>.|TRBJ1-5|TRBV2|15|many
TGTGCCAGCAGTCAAGAACACCTGGGGAATCAGCCCCAGCATTTT
CASSQEHLGNQPQHF
>.|TRBJ2-5|TRBV19|15|.
TGTGCCAGTAGCGGATCATCGGGATGTGGGGAGACCCAGTACTTC
CASSGSSGCGETQYF
>.|TRBJ2-2|TRBV20-1|11|many
TGCAGTGCCTGGGTTGCCGGGGAGCTGTTTTTT
CSAWVAGELFF
>.|TRBJ2-1|TRBV30|16|many
TGTGCCTGGAGTGTACTTAGGGGGAGGGATTACAATGAGCAGTTCTTC
CAWSVLRGRDYNEQFF
>.|TRBJ2-1|TRBV20-1|15|medium-sized
TGCAGTGCTAGAGTGGGCGGGCTGAAGTACAATGAGCAGTTCTTC
CSARVGGLKYNEQFF
>.|TRBJ2-6|TRBV3-1|13|few
TGTGCCAGCAGCAGAGGTGGGGCCAACGTCCTGACTTTC
CASSRGGANVLTF
>.|TRBJ2-2|TRBV9|14|many
TGTGCCAGCAGCGTAGACTGGGGGTCCGGGGAGCTGTTTTTT
CASSVDWGSGELFF
>.|TRBJ2-3|TRBV20-1|17|medium-sized
TGCAGTGCTAGTTTGTTGGGGACATCCGAGGGCACAGATACGCAGTATTTT
CSASLLGTSEGTDTQYF
>.|TRBJ2-2|TRBV28|16|many
TGTGCCAGCAGTACGCGCCGGGCACCAAACACCGGGGAGCTGTTTTTT
CASSTRRAPNTGELFF
>.|TRBJ1-2|TRBV3-1|14|many
TGTGCCAGCAGCCCCTGGGTGGGAGGGTATGGCTACACCTTC
CASSPWVGGYGYTF
>TRBD1|TRBJ2-1|TRBV29-1|11|many
TGCAGCGTTCTCAGGGGGCGGCGGCAGTTCTTC
CSVLRGRRQFF
>TRBD1|TRBJ2-7|TRBV2|15|many
TGTGCCAGCAGCCTTCTGGGACAGGGGGCTAGCGAGCAGTACTTC
CASSLLGQGASEQYF
>TRBD2|TRBJ2-3|TRBV7-9|13|many
TGTGCCAGCAGCTTTGCGGGAGTAGCTACGCAGTATTTT
CASSFAGVATQYF
>.|TRBJ2-5|TRBV10-3|14|many
TGTGCCATCAGTGAGTCGCGCAGCCAAGAGACCCAGTACTTC
CAISESRSQETQYF
>TRBD2|TRBJ2-7|TRBV6-2/TRBV6-3|15|.
TGTGCCAGCTCGACTAGCGGGAGGGCCGTATACGATCAGTACTTC
CASSTSGRAVYDQYF
>TRBD2|TRBJ2-3|TRBV12-3/TRBV12-4|17|.
TGTGCCAGCAGTCCCGAAGGACTAGCGGGAGGCACAGATACGCAGTATTTT
CASSPEGLAGGTDTQYF
>TRBD1|TRBJ2-2|TRBV7-8|17|many
TGTGCCAGCAGCCGACCGGTAACAGGGGGATCCACCGGGGAGCTGTTTTTT
CASSRPVTGGSTGELFF
>.|TRBJ2-1|TRBV30|14|many
TGTGCCTGGAGTGGGTCAACTGGCCGCAATGAGCAGTTCTTC
CAWSGSTGRNEQFF
>TRBD2|TRBJ2-1|TRBV2|16|many
TGTGCCAGCAGTTCAGCGAGGGCGGGAGGCTACAATGAGCAGTTCTTC
CASSSARAGGYNEQFF
>.|TRBJ2-1|TRBV3-1|20|many
TGTGCCAGCAGCCAAGCTCCCGGGACCGGAAGGATTCTATCCTACAATGAGCAGTTCTTC
CASSQAPGTGRILSYNEQFF
>TRBD2|TRBJ2-3|TRBV20-1|13|.
TGCAGTCCTTTAGCGGGAGGCACAGATACGCAGTATTTT
CSPLAGGTDTQYF
>TRBD1|TRBJ1-1|TRBV6-1|12|many
TGTGCCAGCAGGGGACAGGACGTGAAAGCTTTCTTT
CASRGQDVKAFF
>.|TRBJ2-3|TRBV6-1|15|.
TGTGCCAGTTATCCGGGGCAGGGGCTCACAGATACGCAGTATTTT
CASYPGQGLTDTQYF
>TRBD2|TRBJ2-7|TRBV13|15|many
TGTGCCAGCAGAAACAAGCGGGATTCTTACCACGAGCAGTACTTC
CASRNKRDSYHEQYF
>TRBD2|TRBJ2-7|TRBV3-1|16|many
TGTGCCAGCAGCCAAAGGGCTAGCGGGGGGACCTACGAGCAGTACTTC
CASSQRASGGTYEQYF
>TRBD2|TRBJ2-3|TRBV2|16|many
TGTGCCAGCAGCCTTACTAGCGGGAGGACCACAGATACGCAGTATTTT
CASSLTSGRTTDTQYF
>.|TRBJ1-2|TRBV18|12|many
TGTGCCAGCTCACCAAATAACTATGGCTACACCTTC
CASSPNNYGYTF
>.|TRBJ2-7|TRBV27|13|.
TGTGCCAGCAGTTCCAGACACATCTACGAGCAGTACTTC
CASSSRHIYEQYF
>TRBD1|TRBJ1-2|TRBV20-1|15|many
TGCAGTGCTAGAAGACAGGGACGGGCGAACTATGGCTACACCTTC
CSARRQGRANYGYTF
>.|TRBJ1-2|TRBV7-8|17|once
TGTGCAAGCAGCACGCTCTGGAAAGGGCTAGACAACTATGGCTACACCTTC
CASSTLWKGLDNYGYTF
>.|TRBJ2-1|TRBV18|15|once
TGTGCCAGCTCAGAACTAGGAGGCACCTACAATGAGCAGTTCTTC
CASSELGGTYNEQFF
>.|TRBJ2-2|TRBV10-3|15|many
TGTGCCATCAGTGAGAGGCAGGGTAACACCGGGGAGCTGTTTTTT
CAISERQGNTGELFF
>.|TRBJ2-2|TRBV6-2/TRBV6-3|15|.
TGTACCAGCAGTTACCAGACCTTGAACACCGGGGAGCTGTTTTTT
CTSSYQTLNTGELFF
>.|TRBJ1-5|TRBV6-5|16|.
TGTGCCAGCAGTTCCTCGGGAGGGGCATGCAATCAGCCCCAGCATTTT
CASSSSGGACNQPQHF
>TRBD2|TRBJ2-3|TRBV6-1|16|many
TGTGCCAGCAGCCAGACTAGCGGGGGCGCGGGAGATACGCAGTATTTT
CASSQTSGGAGDTQYF
>TRBD1|TRBJ2-3|TRBV10-2|14|many
TGCGCCAGCAGTGCAGGGGGAAGGACAGATACGCAGTATTTT
CASSAGGRTDTQYF
>.|TRBJ1-6|TRBV19|12|medium-sized
TGTGCCAGCCGAGAGACAGGTCTCCCCCTCCACTTT
CASRETGLPLHF
>.|TRBJ2-5|TRBV6-2/TRBV6-3|13|many
TGTGCCAGCAGTCCTGGGACTTTAGAGACCCAGTACTTC
CASSPGTLETQYF
>.|TRBJ1-2|TRBV5-4|15|many
TGTGCCAGCAGCTTGGTAGGGGCGCCGCACTATGGCTACACCTTC
CASSLVGAPHYGYTF
>.|TRBJ1-2|TRBV28|12|many
TGTGCCAGCAGCTTAGAAAACTATGGCTACACCTTC
CASSLENYGYTF
>.|TRBJ2-3|TRBV5-8|13|.
TGTGCCAGCAGGGGGACATTAAAAGATACGCAGTATTTT
CASRGTLKDTQYF
>.|TRBJ2-1|TRBV7-9|18|.
TGTGCCAGCAGCTTAGTTGTTCTAGATGGAGGTGTCTACAATGAGCAGTTCTTC
CASSLVVLDGGVYNEQFF